This T cell receptor (beta chain) emerged from a study of blood T cell repertoires in COVID-19. Turning to the study itself: The origin of the acute and convalescent COVID-19 samples was the United States, Italy and Spain. T cells, B-cell-depleted T cells, or PBMCs provided the cDNA or gDNA that served as material.

Libraries were prepared by immunoSEQ multiplex PCR; TCRdb keeps only in-frame clonotypes and omits some of them. The sample records nearly 350,000 clones, 80% to 90% being singletons. Enrolment of Seattle patients took place during active infection, and they were followed longitudinally. Germline CDR1 and CDR2: SGHTA and FQGTGA. The CDR3 is made up of 16 amino acids. V shed 5 bases and J shed 7 bases, with 20 bases lying between them. This TCR was recovered from a woman aged 50 to 60 with COVID-19, enrolled during active disease. The chain couples TRBV7-3 to TRBJ2-2; perhaps TRBD1 as D (6 bases). The source material was peripheral blood. In DNA form, the CDR3 reads TGTGCCAGCAGCCTATCTGGGAACAGGGCGGTCGGGGAGCTGTTTTTT. Encoded protein: CASSLSGNRAVGELFF.